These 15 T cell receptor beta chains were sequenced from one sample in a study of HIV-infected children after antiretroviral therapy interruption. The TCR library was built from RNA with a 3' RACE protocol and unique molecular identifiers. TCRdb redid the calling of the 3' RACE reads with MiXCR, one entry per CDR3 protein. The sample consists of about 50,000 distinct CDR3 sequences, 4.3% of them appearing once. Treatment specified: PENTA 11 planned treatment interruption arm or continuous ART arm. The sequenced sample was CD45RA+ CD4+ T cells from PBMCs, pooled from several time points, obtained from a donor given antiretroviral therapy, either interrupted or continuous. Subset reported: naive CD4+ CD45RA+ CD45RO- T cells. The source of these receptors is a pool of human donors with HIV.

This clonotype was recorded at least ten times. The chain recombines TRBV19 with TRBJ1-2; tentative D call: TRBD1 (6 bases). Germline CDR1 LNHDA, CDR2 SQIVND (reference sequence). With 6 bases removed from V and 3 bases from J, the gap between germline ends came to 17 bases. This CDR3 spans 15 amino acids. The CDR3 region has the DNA TGTGCCAGTAGCCCTGGACAGTTCTTGGACTATGGCTACACCTTC. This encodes CASSPGQFLDYGYTF.

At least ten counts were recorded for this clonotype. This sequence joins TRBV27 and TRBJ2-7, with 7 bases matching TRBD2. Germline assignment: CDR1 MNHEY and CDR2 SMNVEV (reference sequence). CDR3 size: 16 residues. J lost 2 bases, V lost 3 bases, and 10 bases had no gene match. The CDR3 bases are TGTGCCAGCAGTTTCTCGAGCGGGGCCCTTCCCTACGAGCAGTACTTC. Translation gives CASSFSSGALPYEQYF.

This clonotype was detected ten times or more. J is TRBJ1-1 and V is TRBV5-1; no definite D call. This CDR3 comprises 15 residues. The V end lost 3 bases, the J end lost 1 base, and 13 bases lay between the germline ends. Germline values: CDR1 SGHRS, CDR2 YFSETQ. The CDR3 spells CASSSLDGGNTEAFF. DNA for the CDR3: TGCGCCAGCAGCTCATTAGACGGAGGGAACACTGAAGCTTTCTTT.

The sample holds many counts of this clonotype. The CDR3 sequence: CASSHLVDTQYF. The DNA for the CDR3 is TGCGCCAGCAGCCATCTCGTGGATACGCAGTATTTT. The gene calls are TRBV4-1 and TRBJ2-3; D gene ambiguous. CDR3 length: 12 residues. Germline CDR1 MGHRA, CDR2 YSYEKL. The ends were cut back, 3 bases at V and 6 bases at J, with 7 bases in the middle.

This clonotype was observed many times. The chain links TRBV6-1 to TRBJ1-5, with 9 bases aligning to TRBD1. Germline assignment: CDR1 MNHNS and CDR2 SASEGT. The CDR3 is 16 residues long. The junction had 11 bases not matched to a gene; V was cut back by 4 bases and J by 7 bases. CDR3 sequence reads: CASSVDRGATWQPQHF. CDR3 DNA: TGTGCCAGCAGTGTAGACAGGGGGGCTACCTGGCAGCCCCAGCATTTT.

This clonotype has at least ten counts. CDR3 nucleotide sequence: TGTGCCTGGAGTTCCACAGGGTCGGTGAGCAATCAGCCCCAGCATTTT. This encodes CAWSSTGSVSNQPQHF. V and J are TRBV30 and TRBJ1-5; tentatively, D is TRBD1 (6 bases). Germline CDR1 is GTSNPN and CDR2 is SVGIG (reference sequence). Between the trimmed V and J ends, which lost 2 bases and 1 base, there was a span of 15 bases. This CDR3 has 16 residues.

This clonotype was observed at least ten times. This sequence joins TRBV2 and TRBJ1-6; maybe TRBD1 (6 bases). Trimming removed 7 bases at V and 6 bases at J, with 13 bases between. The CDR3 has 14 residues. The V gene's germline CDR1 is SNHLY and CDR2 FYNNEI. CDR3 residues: CASIYRAGNSPLHF. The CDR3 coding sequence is TGTGCCAGCATCTACAGGGCGGGTAATTCACCCCTCCACTTT.

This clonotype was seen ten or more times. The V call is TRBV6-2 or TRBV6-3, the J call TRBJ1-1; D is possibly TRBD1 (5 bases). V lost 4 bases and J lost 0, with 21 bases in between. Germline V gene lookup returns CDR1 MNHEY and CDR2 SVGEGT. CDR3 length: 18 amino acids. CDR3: CASSSAGSGLYMNTEAFF. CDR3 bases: TGTGCCAGCAGTTCCGCGGGTTCGGGGCTCTACATGAACACTGAAGCTTTCTTT.

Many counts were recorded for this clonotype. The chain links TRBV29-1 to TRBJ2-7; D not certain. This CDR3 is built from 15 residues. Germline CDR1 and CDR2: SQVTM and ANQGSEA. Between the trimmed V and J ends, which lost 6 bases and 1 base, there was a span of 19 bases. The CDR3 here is CSVARWGTPSYEQYF. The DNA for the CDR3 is TGCAGCGTCGCCAGGTGGGGAACGCCGTCCTACGAGCAGTACTTC.

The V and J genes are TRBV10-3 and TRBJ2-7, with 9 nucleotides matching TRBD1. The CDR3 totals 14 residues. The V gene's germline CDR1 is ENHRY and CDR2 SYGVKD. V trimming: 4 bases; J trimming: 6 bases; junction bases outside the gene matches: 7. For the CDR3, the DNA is TGTGCCATCAGTGGGGGACAGGGAGACGGCGAGCAGTACTTC. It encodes CAISGGQGDGEQYF.

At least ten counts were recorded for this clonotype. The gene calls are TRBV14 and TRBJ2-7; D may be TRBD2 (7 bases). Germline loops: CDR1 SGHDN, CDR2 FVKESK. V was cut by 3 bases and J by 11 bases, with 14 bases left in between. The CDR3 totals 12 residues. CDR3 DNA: TGTGCCAGCAGCCAGGGGGGGCAGAGGAAGTACTTC. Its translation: CASSQGGQRKYF.

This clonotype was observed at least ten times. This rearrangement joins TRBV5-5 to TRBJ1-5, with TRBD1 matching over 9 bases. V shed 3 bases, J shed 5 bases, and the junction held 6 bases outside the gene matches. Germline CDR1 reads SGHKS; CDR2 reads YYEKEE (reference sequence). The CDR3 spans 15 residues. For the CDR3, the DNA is TGTGCCAGCAGCTCCGGGACAGGGAGGGATCAGCCCCAGCATTTT. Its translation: CASSSGTGRDQPQHF.

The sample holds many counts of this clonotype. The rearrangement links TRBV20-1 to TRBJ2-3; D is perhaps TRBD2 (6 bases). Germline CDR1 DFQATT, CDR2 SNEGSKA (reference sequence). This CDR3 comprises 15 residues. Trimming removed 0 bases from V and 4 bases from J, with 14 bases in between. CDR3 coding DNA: TGCAGTGCTAGAGACCGACTAGTCCCCCCAGATACGCAGTATTTT. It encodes CSARDRLVPPDTQYF.

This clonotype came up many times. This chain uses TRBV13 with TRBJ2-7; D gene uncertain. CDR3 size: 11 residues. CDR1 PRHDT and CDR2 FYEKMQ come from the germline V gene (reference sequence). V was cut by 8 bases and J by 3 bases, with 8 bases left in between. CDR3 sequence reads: CASSEYYEQYF. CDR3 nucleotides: TGTGCCAGCTCCGAATACTACGAGCAGTACTTC.

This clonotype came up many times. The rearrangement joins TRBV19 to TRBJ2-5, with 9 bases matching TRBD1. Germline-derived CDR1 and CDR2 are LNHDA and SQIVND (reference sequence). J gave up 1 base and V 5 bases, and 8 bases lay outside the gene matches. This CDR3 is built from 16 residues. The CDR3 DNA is TGTGCCAGTAGTCGTGGGATACAGGGGGCCCAAGAGACCCAGTACTTC. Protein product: CASSRGIQGAQETQYF.